The rows below give T cell receptor beta chains drawn from one sample of a study of molecular identifiers for immune sequencing clone quantification. TCRdb re-called the PCR reads through MiXCR, storing one row per CDR3 protein. The table has around 480,000 distinct CDR3 sequences, 20% to 25% seen once; the top ten hold about 0.8%. Sequenced input: naive CD8+ T cells from blood, with Jurkat cell RNA spiked in. These receptors were obtained from a human donor in good health. Some libraries in this study had Jurkat cell RNA spiked in. Each CDR3 is given with its conserved first and last residue. D genes are given only for firm matches. Clone size is given for some rows only: seen once, a few or many times, or a class if the clone is expanded.

CDR3 DNA,CDR3 protein,V gene,D gene,clone size,J gene,CDR3 length
TGTGCCAGTGCACCGGGACAGGGTTTCGACAATGAGCAGTTCTTC,CASAPGQGFDNEQFF,TRBV19,TRBD1,few,TRBJ2-1,15
TGCAGTGCTAGATGGGCAAACGTCCGACTTAACTACGAGCAGTACTTC,CSARWANVRLNYEQYF,TRBV20-1,NA,NA,TRBJ2-7,16
TGTGCCAGCAGCCAAGACTATGGCTACACCTTC,CASSQDYGYTF,TRBV3-1,NA,many,TRBJ1-2,11
TGCGCCAGCAGCCAAGATTTCACCCTGAACACTGAAGCTTTCTTT,CASSQDFTLNTEAFF,TRBV4-3,NA,many,TRBJ1-1,15
TGTGCAAGTCGACGCCGGGACAGGGTTTCACCCCTCCACTTT,CASRRRDRVSPLHF,TRBV12-2,NA,few,TRBJ1-6,14
TGTGCTTCGGCCAGGCGAGCCGGGGAGCTGTTTTTT,CASARRAGELFF,TRBV6-2/TRBV6-3,NA,few,TRBJ2-2,12
TGTGCCAGCACCGGAATACAGGGAATAGACTACGAGCAGTACTTC,CASTGIQGIDYEQYF,TRBV6-1,NA,few,TRBJ2-7,15
TGTGCCAGCAGTTACTCGAGACTGGACTCTCGCAATCAGCCCCAGCATTTT,CASSYSRLDSRNQPQHF,TRBV6-6,NA,many,TRBJ1-5,17
TGTGCCAGCAGCTTGGGCAGGTTTTCCTACGAGCAGTACTTC,CASSLGRFSYEQYF,TRBV5-6,NA,NA,TRBJ2-7,14
TGCGCCAGCAGCCAAGGATCTGCTGGGACTAGCAGCACAGATACGCAGTATTTT,CASSQGSAGTSSTDTQYF,TRBV4-3,TRBD2,many,TRBJ2-3,18
TGCGCCAGCAGCCAAGTTGTCAGCCAGTCCTACGAGCAGTACTTC,CASSQVVSQSYEQYF,TRBV4-1,NA,many,TRBJ2-7,15
TGCAGTGCTAGAGTCGGGAGTAATTTAGAGCAGTACTTC,CSARVGSNLEQYF,TRBV20-1,NA,NA,TRBJ2-7,13
TGTGCCAGCAGTTCAACGGTCGTACAGGGAGTAGACTACGAGCAGTACTTC,CASSSTVVQGVDYEQYF,TRBV27,NA,NA,TRBJ2-7,17
TGTGCCAGCAGCTTCCGGTCAGGGGGCATATACACTGAAGCTTTCTTT,CASSFRSGGIYTEAFF,TRBV5-6,TRBD1,NA,TRBJ1-1,16
TGTGCCTGGAGTGATTCCCAGGACAGGGGGCGGTCACCCCTCCACTTT,CAWSDSQDRGRSPLHF,TRBV30,TRBD1,NA,TRBJ1-6,16
TGTGCCAGCAGCTTAGGTGGACAAGCCGGGGAGCTGTTTTTT,CASSLGGQAGELFF,TRBV11-2,NA,NA,TRBJ2-2,14
TGCGCCAGCAGTCATGGGGCGGGAGCCTACGAGCAGTACTTC,CASSHGAGAYEQYF,TRBV23-1,TRBD2,NA,TRBJ2-7,14
TGCGCCAGCAGCCATATCCCTAACAGTATGAACACTGAAGCTTTCTTT,CASSHIPNSMNTEAFF,TRBV4-1,NA,many,TRBJ1-1,16
TGCGCCAGCAGCCAAGGTTTAGGAACTAATGAAAAACTGTTTTTT,CASSQGLGTNEKLFF,TRBV4-1,NA,NA,TRBJ1-4,15
TGTGCCAGCAGCCACCTAGGGGGTCAAGAGACCCAGTACTTC,CASSHLGGQETQYF,TRBV3-1,NA,NA,TRBJ2-5,14
TGTGCCAGCAGTGGGGGGACCTCTAGCAATCAGCCCCAGCATTTT,CASSGGTSSNQPQHF,TRBV12-3/TRBV12-4,NA,many,TRBJ1-5,15
TGTGCCAGCAGTATGGGACAGGGGATCACAGATACGCAGTATTTT,CASSMGQGITDTQYF,TRBV2,TRBD1,many,TRBJ2-3,15
TGTGCCAGCAGTGTGACTTCCTACAATGAGCAGTTCTTC,CASSVTSYNEQFF,TRBV25-1,NA,many,TRBJ2-1,13
TGCGCCAGCAGCCAAGTGGTCTACCCGGGGGATGAGCAGTTCTTC,CASSQVVYPGDEQFF,TRBV4-3,NA,NA,TRBJ2-1,15
TGTGCCAGCAGTCAACGACTAGTACCACATACGCAGTATTTT,CASSQRLVPHTQYF,TRBV12-3/TRBV12-4,NA,NA,TRBJ2-3,14
TGTGCCAGCAGCTTGGCGATGGAGCAGTACTTC,CASSLAMEQYF,TRBV5-3,NA,NA,TRBJ2-7,11
TGTGCCAGCAGCTTCGCGGACAGTCTCTTTGAGGACTACACCTTC,CASSFADSLFEDYTF,TRBV9,NA,NA,TRBJ1-2,15
TGCAGTGCTATAAACCGGGATAGACCTAATCAGCCCCAGCATTTT,CSAINRDRPNQPQHF,TRBV20-1,NA,many,TRBJ1-5,15
TGTGCCAGCAGCCTCGACCGGGACAGGTACATCCCCTCCACACCGAACACCGGGGAGCTGTTTTTT,CASSLDRDRYIPSTPNTGELFF,TRBV5-6,TRBD1,few,TRBJ2-2,22
TGTGCCAGCAGTTTTTCCACATGGTCTTACACTGAAGCTTTCTTT,CASSFSTWSYTEAFF,TRBV12-3/TRBV12-4,NA,NA,TRBJ1-1,15
TGTGCCAGCAGTCATGCGACCGGACAGGCAGTACTCGGTGAGCAGTTCTTC,CASSHATGQAVLGEQFF,TRBV6-5,TRBD1,many,TRBJ2-1,17
TGTGCCAGCAGCTTAGTCGGGCAGTACAATGAGCAGTTCTTC,CASSLVGQYNEQFF,TRBV7-6,NA,few,TRBJ2-1,14
TGTGCCAGTATGTCGGCGGGAGCGAACACAGATACGCAGTATTTT,CASMSAGANTDTQYF,TRBV19,TRBD2,many,TRBJ2-3,15
TGTGCCAGCAGCACCGACCACAATGAGCAGTTCTTC,CASSTDHNEQFF,TRBV9,NA,NA,TRBJ2-1,12
TGTGCCAGCAGTCCTCCGTACGAAACCGGGACAGCTTTTGGGGAGCAGTTCTTC,CASSPPYETGTAFGEQFF,TRBV6-5,TRBD1,NA,TRBJ2-1,18
TGTGCCAGCAGCCAAGGGACAGGGGGCGAGTTTGGCTACACCTTC,CASSQGTGGEFGYTF,TRBV3-1,TRBD1,NA,TRBJ1-2,15
TGTGCCAGCAGCGGTACTTTAGGGGATACGCAGTATTTT,CASSGTLGDTQYF,TRBV6-5,NA,few,TRBJ2-3,13
TGCGCCAGCAGCCGACAGCGGAGCTCCTACAATGAGCAGTTCTTC,CASSRQRSSYNEQFF,TRBV4-3,NA,once,TRBJ2-1,15
TGTGCCAGCAGTTACTCCAAACCTGCCCGGGACAGGGCAGACAATGAGCAGTTCTTC,CASSYSKPARDRADNEQFF,TRBV6-5,TRBD1,few,TRBJ2-1,19
TGTGCCAGCAGCGTTTTAGCGGGAGTGGGCACCGGGGAGCTGTTTTTT,CASSVLAGVGTGELFF,TRBV12-3/TRBV12-4,TRBD2,many,TRBJ2-2,16
TGTGCCAGCAGCGAAGGTGGCACTGAAGCTTTCTTT,CASSEGGTEAFF,TRBV6-5,NA,many,TRBJ1-1,12